What follows is one T cell receptor (beta chain) and its context. The ends lost 0 bases at V and 4 bases at J; junction bases unmatched: 4. This CDR3 is 16 amino acids long. CDR1 is SGHVS, CDR2 FQNEAQ, per germline. This sample is part of a study of blood T cell repertoires in COVID-19. This table comes from immunoSEQ multiplex PCR, and its TCRdb copy is limited to in-frame clones, with some not included. The profile shows 200,000 or so clones, 80% to 90% of them singletons. This chain uses TRBV7-8 with TRBJ1-5; 9 nucleotides match TRBD1. The source of this sequence is a man aged 50-60 years who had recovered from COVID-19. The sequenced sample was peripheral blood. In nucleotides, the CDR3 is TGTGCCAGCAGCTTAGCGCCCGGGACAGGGAATCAGCCCCAGCATTTT. Translating gives CASSLAPGTGNQPQHF.